This TCR beta chain is drawn from a study of identifying expanded T cells in peripheral blood (dated by TCRdb to about 2019). General notes on the study: Technical replicates were generated by sequencing separate aliquots of the same genomic DNA pool, with four replicates compared pairwise.

TCRbeta CDR3 regions were profiled by bias-controlled multiplex PCR amplification of genomic DNA with the immunoSEQ Assay. In the paper's pipeline: The absolute abundance of each unique TCRbeta CDR3 region was quantified after sequences were collapsed and filtered. Two models were used to test differential abundance: a binomial model (Fisher-equivalent) and a beta-binomial model that adds time-dependent variance fitted from healthy donors. Clones with fewer than 5 combined templates were removed, and differential abundance was called for clones with a Benjamini-Hochberg FDR below 0.01. In the beta-binomial model, variance was expressed as a function of the total template count across the two samples, in the form v = (b*log(k)+a)^2. TCRdb's version of the immuneACCESS table is confined to in-frame rearrangements and falls short of the full clone set. An unresolved V gene accounts for under half of the shortfall where checked; the remainder is of unknown origin. From that table come the V and J calls and clone size; the DNA was used to work out D and trimming. A total of about 78,000 clones appear in this sample, about four fifths of them only once. Of the sample, 15% to 20% falls within the top ten clones.

The paper as a whole reports these results and caveats: Both the number of clones called differentially abundant and the false-positive rate were significantly reduced by the beta-binomial model across all healthy-donor time intervals. Between technical replicates the binomial model flagged approximately 1.3 differentially abundant clones, whereas over roughly two weeks the binomial model flagged about 15 and over four weeks approximately 20. For all healthy donors, the variance in clone template counts between approximately 2-week samples rose significantly as total template count increased. The authors expected that biological variance in healthy repertoires might rise further over much longer intervals, such as months to years.

Remarks on this clone: Its antigen is still unknown. The sample holds no much larger clone one base away, and base qualities are not on file.

The CDR3 covers 14 residues, taking in both the cysteine and the phenylalanine. Of the read, only the CDR3 DNA is kept; its 42 bases are in frame from base 1. V and J lose 4 bases and 2 bases, and a span of 11 bases separates them. Via the germline V gene, CDR1 is SGHTA and CDR2 FQGNSA. No immune events such as infections were documented for the healthy donors during the collection period. Time-dependent variance in a beta-binomial model of T-cell clone differential abundance was calibrated using healthy-donor blood repertoires as a training cohort. The training cohort included approximately ten healthy donors, of whom 3 were female and 7 were male. An age range of about 29 to 70 years, with an average of 43 years, was recorded for the donors. Whole blood, obtained from a commercial supplier, was collected from each healthy donor at three time points spaced approximately 13 days apart. Genomic DNA was extracted from unsorted whole blood for immunosequencing.

This chain joins TRBV7-2 to TRBJ1-1, with the identity of the D gene unclear. Material for sequencing was blood. This TCR was recovered from a person between 18 and 69 years old in good health. The nucleotide sequence reads as follows: TGTGCCAGCAGCTCAAGGACGGTTAACACTGAAGCTTTCTTT. It translates to CASSSRTVNTEAFF. The CDR3 plus the reference TRBV7-2 and TRBJ1-1 genes for the other parts give the full variable domain: GAGVSQSPSNKVTEKGKDVELRCDPISGHTALYWYRQSLGQGLEFLIYFQGNSAPDKSGLPSDRFSAERTGGSVSTLTIQRTQQEDSAVYLCASSSRTVNTEAFFGQGTRLTVV.